A single sample is the source of the 12 T cell receptor beta chains below, sequenced in a study of cytomegalovirus exposure and HLA in healthy donors. PCR primers comprised 60 Vbeta and 13 Jbeta primers. Only in-frame clones appear in the TCRdb table, and some are missing; sequencing was by immunoSEQ multiplex PCR. This sample has roughly 180,000 clones, with around 82% found just once. Specimen: PBMCs. These receptor sequences come from a woman aged 45-60 years in good health and CMV-seropositive.

J is TRBJ1-2 and V is TRBV6-5; TRBD1 aligns across 10 bases. The length of the CDR3 is 14 residues. Trimming cost V 2 bases and J 8 bases; bases outside gene matches: 5. CDR1 and CDR2 from the germline V gene are MNHEY and SVGAGI. The CDR3 sequence: CASSYRGQGSGYTF. Here the CDR3 DNA reads TGTGCCAGCAGTTACAGGGGACAGGGGAGCGGCTACACCTTC.

V usage is TRBV18 and J usage is TRBJ1-1, with 7 bases that match TRBD1. Trimming at V came to 2 bases and at J to 1 base, leaving 7 bases not matched to a gene. CDR1 and CDR2 from the germline V gene are KGHSH and LQKENI. The CDR3 runs 16 residues. CDR3 sequence (DNA): TGTGCCAGCTCACCATACCGACAGGGTTCGAACACTGAAGCTTTCTTT. It is translated as CASSPYRQGSNTEAFF.

This clone has more than one count but fewer than ten. The V gene is TRBV19, the J gene TRBJ1-1, with a weak D call TRBD1 (6 bases). Germline V lookup: CDR1 LNHDA, CDR2 SQIVND (reference sequence). CDR3 size: 14 residues. The V gene lost 4 bases and the J gene lost 5 bases, with 14 bases spanning the gap. CDR3 bases: TGTGCCAGTAGTAACGGGGACATGCGGACTGAAGCTTTCTTT. Protein product: CASSNGDMRTEAFF.

Written as DNA, the CDR3 is TGTGCCAGCAGCGTAGAGGGGTGGGAGACCCAGTACTTC. This translates into CASSVEGWETQYF. The chain joins TRBV9 to TRBJ2-5, with D possibly TRBD1 on 5 matching bases. Trimming cost V 0 bases and J 5 bases, with 8 bases left between them. There are 13 residues in the CDR3. Germline V gene sequence: CDR1 SGDLS, CDR2 YYNGEE. Full variable domain (rest looked up from reference TRBV9 and TRBJ2-5): DSGVTQTPKHLITATGQRVTLRCSPRSGDLSVYWYQQSLDQGLQFLIQYYNGEERAKGNILERFSAQQFPDLHSELNLSSLELGDSALYFCASSVEGWETQYFGPGTRLLVL.

The CDR3 nucleotides are TGTGCCAGCAGTTACGGGACTAGCGACACCGGGGAGCTGTTTTTT. Translated: CASSYGTSDTGELFF. V and J are TRBV6-5 and TRBJ2-2, with 10 bases lining up with TRBD2. Germline CDR1 reads MNHEY; CDR2 reads SVGAGI. The V and J ends lost 2 bases and 3 bases, in that order; junction bases with no gene match: 0. The CDR3 sequence is 15 residues long.

The rearrangement joins TRBV9 to TRBJ1-1; the D is unclear. Trimming took off 0 bases at V and 0 bases at J, with 6 bases between the two ends. CDR1 and CDR2 (germline): SGDLS, YYNGEE. CDR3 length: 14 amino acids. The CDR3 DNA reads TGTGCCAGCAGCGTAGGTCCGTTGAACACTGAAGCTTTCTTT. It translates to CASSVGPLNTEAFF. Based on the CDR3 plus reference TRBV9 and TRBJ1-1, the full variable domain is DSGVTQTPKHLITATGQRVTLRCSPRSGDLSVYWYQQSLDQGLQFLIQYYNGEERAKGNILERFSAQQFPDLHSELNLSSLELGDSALYFCASSVGPLNTEAFFGQGTRLTVV.

This clone has only one observation. The rearrangement joins TRBV4-1 to TRBJ1-2, with TRBD1 matching 8 bases. Per germline, CDR1 MGHRA and CDR2 YSYEKL. The trim removed 3 bases at V and 3 bases at J, leaving 9 bases unmatched. This CDR3 comprises 16 residues. The CDR3 is CASSHAQGQGDYGYTF. The CDR3 DNA reads TGCGCCAGCAGCCACGCTCAAGGACAGGGAGACTATGGCTACACCTTC.

The chain joins TRBV30 to TRBJ2-1, with TRBD1 matching 9 bases. V dropped 2 bases and J dropped 6; count of bases not matched to a gene: 8. The germline CDR1 and CDR2 sequences are GTSNPN and SVGIG (reference sequence). The CDR3 is made up of 15 amino acids. CDR3 sequence reads: CAWSFRDRDLNEQFF. Here the CDR3 DNA reads TGTGCCTGGAGTTTCCGGGACAGGGACCTCAATGAGCAGTTCTTC.

The rearrangement uses TRBV18 and TRBJ1-5; a weak D match, TRBD1 (5 bases). The CDR3 contains 14 residues. Trimming took off 3 bases at V and 5 bases at J, with 11 bases between the two ends. The germline V gene encodes CDR1 KGHSH and CDR2 LQKENI. CDR3 sequence (DNA): TGTGCCAGCTCACCTGCAGGGATTGATCAGCCCCAGCATTTT. It yields the protein CASSPAGIDQPQHF. The complete variable domain, with remaining parts taken from reference TRBV18 and TRBJ1-5, reads NAGVMQNPRHLVRRRGQEARLRCSPMKGHSHVYWYRQLPEEGLKFMVYLQKENIIDESGMPKERFSAEFPKEGPSILRIQQVVRGDSAAYFCASSPAGIDQPQHFGDGTRLSIL.

This chain connects TRBV19 to TRBJ1-5; D is undetermined. Trimming left V 3 bases short and J 0 bases short, with 12 bases between. The germline V gene encodes CDR1 LNHDA and CDR2 SQIVND (reference sequence). The CDR3 contains 16 residues. The CDR3 nucleotides read TGTGCCAGTAGTATTAGTCCCTCCCGTAGCAATCAGCCCCAGCATTTT. Translating it yields CASSISPSRSNQPQHF.

The chain links TRBV27 to TRBJ1-5, with 9 bases identical to TRBD1. In germline, CDR1 is MNHEY, CDR2 SMNVEV (reference sequence). V lost 7 bases and J lost 4; bases outside the gene matches: 5. The CDR3 contains 14 residues. CDR3 nucleotides: TGTGCCAGCAACTCCGGGACAGGGAATCAGCCCCAGCATTTT. Protein product: CASNSGTGNQPQHF.

V usage is TRBV2 and J usage is TRBJ2-4; a possible D gene is TRBD1 (5 bases). Germline V gene lookup returns CDR1 SNHLY and CDR2 FYNNEI. V was trimmed by 8 bases and J by 9 bases, leaving 23 bases between them. CDR3 length equals 15 residues. This chain's CDR3 is CASLPRQTLGGIQYF. CDR3 nucleotide sequence: TGTGCCAGCCTCCCGAGACAGACCTTAGGTGGCATTCAGTACTTC.